The table lists the clone carrying this T cell receptor (beta chain) with a few counts. Random hexamers served to reverse transcribe roughly 0.45 to 1 ug RNA. TCRdb recomputed calls from the immunoSEQ multiplex PCR reads with MiXCR, one row per CDR3 protein. The table lists 2,400 or so distinct CDR3 sequences, 70% to 85% of them singletons. The definition of memory subsets for TEMRA sorting was based on CD27 and CD45RA staining. Sequencing targeted TCR beta in blood CD8+ and CD4+ T cells. This entry comes from a study of CD8 T cells in Susac syndrome. The V segment lost 0 bases and the J segment 0 bases; nucleotides outside the gene matches: 1. Germline CDR1 LGHNT, CDR2 FRNRAP. This CDR3 is built from 15 residues.

The V and J genes are TRBV12-5 and TRBJ1-1; 7 bases map to TRBD1. The clonotype originates from a human donor with Susac syndrome. The specimen was CD8+ TEMRA cells from PBMCs. As for subset: FACS-sorted terminally differentiated effector memory CD8+ T cells re-expressing CD45RA (CD8+ TEMRA). This CDR3 is CASGLVTGVNTEAFF. CDR3 sequence (DNA): TGTGCTAGTGGTTTGGTCACAGGGGTGAACACTGAAGCTTTCTTT. The whole variable domain, filled in from reference TRBV12-5 and TRBJ1-1, reads DARVTQTPRHKVTEMGQEVTMRCQPILGHNTVFWYRQTMMQGLELLAYFRNRAPLDDSGMPKDRFSAEMPDATLATLKIQPSEPRDSAVYFCASGLVTGVNTEAFFGQGTRLTVV.